What follows are 6 T cell receptor beta chains derived from one specimen sequenced in a study of blood T cell repertoires in COVID-19. Data came from immunoSEQ multiplex PCR; TCRdb stores just in-frame clones and leaves some out. This table has about 210,000 clones, about three quarters appearing once. Sequencing was done on a sample of peripheral blood. The source of these receptors is a woman in her 70s with acute or convalescent COVID-19.

The V and J genes are TRBV4-1 and TRBJ2-3; 9 bases are shared with TRBD2. Trimming cost V 0 bases and J 4 bases; bases outside gene matches: 8. Per germline, CDR1 MGHRA and CDR2 YSYEKL. The CDR3 loop spans 17 amino acids. The DNA for the CDR3 is TGCGCCAGCAGCCAAGATCGGCTAGCGGGGAGTCCAGATACGCAGTATTTT. It specifies CASSQDRLAGSPDTQYF.

V is TRBV7-8 and J is TRBJ2-7; 7 positions match TRBD1. CDR1 is SGHVS and CDR2 is FQNEAQ in the germline V gene. V lost 0 bases to trimming and J lost 2 bases; unmatched junction nucleotides: 4. This CDR3 comprises 15 residues. Written as DNA, the CDR3 is TGTGCCAGCAGCTTAGCGTCGGGACAGACCTACGAGCAGTACTTC. This translates into CASSLASGQTYEQYF. Combining the CDR3 with reference TRBV7-8 and TRBJ2-7 gives the whole variable domain GAGVSQSPRYKVAKRGQDVALRCDPISGHVSLFWYQQALGQGPEFLTYFQNEAQLDKSGLPSDRFFAERPEGSVSTLKIQRTQQEDSAVYLCASSLASGQTYEQYFGPGTRLTVT.

A note on this clone: One end of the junction is discordant with germline, which a read error may explain. The chain has TRBV5-1 and TRBJ2-3, with 9 bases that match TRBD1. CDR3 length equals 16 residues. Germline CDR1 reads SGHRS; CDR2 reads YFSETQ. CDR3 sequence: CASSSRGQGGTDTQYF. The CDR3 DNA reads as TGCGCCAGCAGCTCAAGGGGACAGGGAGGCACGGATACGCAGTATTTT.

The chain has TRBV5-1 and TRBJ2-5; 7 bases line up with TRBD1. Germline V gene sequence: CDR1 SGHRS, CDR2 YFSETQ. The V and J ends lost 7 bases and 3 bases, in that order; junction bases with no gene match: 9. CDR3 size: 14 residues. The chain's CDR3 is CASCEGAAKETQYF. The CDR3 DNA reads as TGCGCCAGCTGTGAGGGGGCAGCCAAAGAGACCCAGTACTTC.

This clone was counted a few times. J is TRBJ2-5 and V is TRBV7-2; TRBD2 is a possible D gene (7 bases). The CDR3 totals 13 residues. Trimming cost V 5 bases and J 5 bases, with 12 bases left between them. Germline V gene lookup returns CDR1 SGHTA and CDR2 FQGNSA. In DNA, the CDR3 is TGTGCCAGCAGCCGGAGGGGGGGTGAGACCCAGTACTTC. Its protein is CASSRRGGETQYF. Drawing the rest from reference TRBV7-2 and TRBJ2-5, the complete variable domain is GAGVSQSPSNKVTEKGKDVELRCDPISGHTALYWYRQSLGQGLEFLIYFQGNSAPDKSGLPSDRFSAERTGGSVSTLTIQRTQQEDSAVYLCASSRRGGETQYFGPGTRLLVL.

The V and J genes are TRBV6-5 and TRBJ1-2; D gene uncertain. Germline V CDR1 and CDR2: MNHEY, SVGAGI. This CDR3 region has 13 residues. V was trimmed by 2 bases and J by 4 bases, leaving 8 bases between them. The CDR3 DNA follows: TGTGCCAGCAGTTACGGACTCCGCTATGGCTACACCTTC. It translates to CASSYGLRYGYTF.